This T cell receptor beta chain emerged from a study of shared clonotypes between healthy human individuals. V gave up 3 bases and J gave up 8 bases, with 17 bases separating them. The germline gives CDR1 SGDLS, CDR2 YYNGEE. This CDR3 is 14 amino acids long. The assay was immunoSEQ multiplex PCR, and TCRdb's table has in-frame clones only and misses some. The sample records 600,000 to 800,000 clones, over 55% being singletons. The V gene is TRBV9, the J gene TRBJ1-2; TRBD1 might be the D (5 bases). The sequencing input was memory CD4+ T cells sorted from blood. Subset here: CD45RA-negative fraction. The TCR comes from a woman in her twenties or thirties in good health. CDR3 in amino acids: CASSAQGGSGGYTF. The CDR3 bases are TGTGCCAGCAGCGCCCAGGGTGGTTCAGGCGGCTACACCTTC.